Each of the 16 T cell receptor beta chains below was sequenced from the same sample in a study of shared clonotypes between healthy human individuals. Measured with immunoSEQ multiplex PCR; TCRdb has only the in-frame clones, and not every one. The sample records under 2,500,000 clones, approximately 94% being singletons. Material for sequencing was naive CD4+ T cells sorted from blood. The subset is: CD45RA+ positively selected. These receptors originate from a man aged 18 to 35 in good health.

The chain links TRBV6-1 to TRBJ2-7; 13 bases align to TRBD2. CDR1 is MNHNS, CDR2 SASEGT, per germline. With V trimmed by 7 bases and J by 2 bases, 5 bases remained unmatched. The CDR3 is made up of 15 amino acids. CDR3 nucleotides: TGTGCCAGCACCTGGACTAGCGGGGGTGCCTACGAGCAGTACTTC. Translating it yields CASTWTSGGAYEQYF.

In regard to this clone: Other nucleotide sequences from this sample produce the same CDR3. Here the CDR3 reads CASSRTGTGPYEQYF. In DNA form, the CDR3 reads TGTGCCAGCAGTAGAACCGGGACAGGGCCCTACGAGCAGTACTTC. The genes are TRBV27 and TRBJ2-7; 9 nucleotides align to TRBD1. The CDR3 is 15 amino acids. Unmatched junction bases numbered 7, after V lost 5 bases and J lost 2 bases. The germline CDR1 and CDR2 sequences are MNHEY and SMNVEV (reference sequence).

This rearrangement joins TRBV10-3 to TRBJ1-4; 10 nucleotides match TRBD1. In germline, CDR1 is ENHRY, CDR2 SYGVKD. The CDR3 totals 18 residues. Germline trimming cut 0 bases from V and 4 bases from J; bases unmatched to any gene: 8. CDR3 in DNA: TGTGCCATCAGTGAGTCAAGACAGGGGGCGCGGGATAATGAAAAACTGTTTTTT. Translated, it gives CAISESRQGARDNEKLFF.

The gene calls are TRBV5-4 and TRBJ1-2; TRBD1 might be the D (5 bases). The CDR3 is 14 residues long. With 0 bases removed from V and 5 bases from J, the gap between germline ends came to 11 bases. From germline, CDR1 is SGHNT and CDR2 YYREEE (reference sequence). The CDR3 sequence: CASSLEGLQYGYTF. The CDR3 DNA reads TGTGCCAGCAGCTTGGAGGGACTCCAATATGGCTACACCTTC.

The chain has TRBV1 and TRBJ1-2; TRBD1 is taken as the D call from the table, unchecked against the DNA. TRBV1 is noted as a pseudogene. The CDR3 runs to 12 residues. The CDR3 DNA sequence: TGCACCAGCAGTGGACAGGGTAATGGCTACACCTTC. Protein: CTSSGQGNGYTF.

The V gene is TRBV4-1, the J gene TRBJ1-2; the D gene is possibly TRBD1 (6 bases). The CDR3 has 15 amino acids. Germline values: CDR1 MGHRA, CDR2 YSYEKL. V was pared by 1 base and J by 4 bases, with 13 bases between. The CDR3, as DNA: TGCGCCAGCAGCCAAGTGCGGGGGGCTTCCTATGGCTACACCTTC. Translated: CASSQVRGASYGYTF.

The V call is TRBV18, the J call TRBJ1-1, with D unclear. Trimming took off 4 bases at V and 4 bases at J, with 10 bases between the two ends. The CDR3 consists of 13 residues. Per germline, CDR1 KGHSH and CDR2 LQKENI. The CDR3 DNA is TGTGCCAGCTCACTTAGGGAGGCCACTGAAGCTTTCTTT. The encoded protein is CASSLREATEAFF.

This chain joins TRBV30 and TRBJ2-1, with TRBD2 identical over 10 bases. Germline V gene data show CDR1 as GTSNPN and CDR2 as SVGIG (reference sequence). This CDR3 contains 18 residues. Trimming cost V 5 bases and J 0 bases; bases outside gene matches: 13. The CDR3 DNA reads as TGTGCCTGGGCCCGGACTAGCGGAAGGCTTAGCTCCTACAATGAGCAGTTCTTC. This encodes CAWARTSGRLSSYNEQFF.

The V gene is TRBV7-9, the J gene TRBJ1-2; 10 nucleotides agree with TRBD1. Germline CDR1 and CDR2: SEHNR and FQNEAQ (reference sequence). The J segment lost 4 bases and the V segment lost 4 bases, leaving 3 bases of the junction unmatched. CDR3 size: 14 residues. CDR3 DNA sequence: TGTGCCAGCAGCTCAGACAGGGGGCTCTATGGCTACACCTTC. Its translation is CASSSDRGLYGYTF. The full variable domain, in which reference TRBV7-9 and TRBJ1-2 provide the parts outside the CDR3, is DTGVSQNPRHKITKRGQNVTFRCDPISEHNRLYWYRQTLGQGPEFLTYFQNEAQLEKSRLLSDRFSAERPKGSFSTLEIQRTEQGDSAMYLCASSSDRGLYGYTFGSGTRLTVV.

J is TRBJ1-6 and V is TRBV7-9, with TRBD1 as a possible D gene (6 bases). Germline CDR1 SEHNR, CDR2 FQNEAQ (reference sequence). CDR3 length: 15 amino acids. Trimming left V 5 bases short and J 6 bases short, with 14 bases between. The DNA of the CDR3 is TGTGCCAGCAGCGGCAGACAGGCTACTAATTCACCCCTCCACTTT. It is translated as CASSGRQATNSPLHF.

This clone has just one count. V usage is TRBV18 and J usage is TRBJ2-5; tentative D call: TRBD2 (5 bases). From germline, CDR1 is KGHSH and CDR2 LQKENI. Trimming took off 0 bases at V and 4 bases at J, with 15 bases between the two ends. This CDR3 contains 16 residues. CDR3 sequence reads: CASSPPGPAGGETQYF. The CDR3 bases are TGTGCCAGCTCACCACCTGGGCCCGCTGGAGGAGAGACCCAGTACTTC.

The rearrangement links TRBV9 to TRBJ2-1; D is ambiguous. The CDR3 totals 15 residues. V lost 4 bases to trimming and J lost 4 bases, with 15 bases between them. From germline, CDR1 is SGDLS and CDR2 YYNGEE. Here the CDR3 DNA reads TGTGCCAGCAGCCCAGACGTAGGATCTTACAATGAGCAGTTCTTC. Protein product: CASSPDVGSYNEQFF.

This chain's CDR3 is CASSRGQGQEKLFF. The DNA for the CDR3 is TGTGCCAGTAGTAGGGGACAGGGACAAGAAAAACTGTTTTTT. This chain joins TRBV19 and TRBJ1-4; 9 nucleotides agree with TRBD1. The CDR3 sequence is 14 residues long. The germline V gene has CDR1 LNHDA and CDR2 SQIVND (reference sequence). V trimming: 4 bases; J trimming: 8 bases; junction bases outside the gene matches: 5.

The chain links TRBV12-5 to TRBJ2-3, with no clear D. The germline CDR1 and CDR2 sequences are LGHNT and FRNRAP. Trimming took 0 bases from V and 2 from J, leaving 12 bases between them. This CDR3 has 16 amino acids. The CDR3 loop reads CASGLVLGRTTDTQYF. As DNA, the CDR3 is TGTGCTAGTGGTTTGGTATTGGGTAGAACCACAGATACGCAGTATTTT.

This clone was picked up one time. The J gene is TRBJ2-3, the V gene TRBV5-1; 9 bases fit TRBD2. From germline, CDR1 is SGHRS and CDR2 YFSETQ. This CDR3 is built from 15 residues. Trimming at V came to 2 bases and at J to 4 bases, leaving 5 bases not matched to a gene. CDR3 residues: CASSFLAGRADTQYF. The DNA for the CDR3 is TGCGCCAGCAGCTTCCTAGCGGGACGGGCAGATACGCAGTATTTT. The entire variable domain, with the rest obtained from reference TRBV5-1 and TRBJ2-3, is as follows: KAGVTQTPRYLIKTRGQQVTLSCSPISGHRSVSWYQQTPGQGLQFLFEYFSETQRNKGNFPGRFSGRQFSNSRSEMNVSTLELGDSALYLCASSFLAGRADTQYFGPGTRLTVL.

This chain uses TRBV4-1 with TRBJ2-1, with 13 positions matching TRBD2. The CDR3 is made up of 19 amino acids. Germline CDR1 MGHRA, CDR2 YSYEKL. Unmatched junction bases numbered 8, after V lost 3 bases and J lost 0 bases. CDR3 sequence (DNA): TGCGCCAGCAGCCAGGCGGGACTAGCGGGGACCAGCTCCTACAATGAGCAGTTCTTC. Protein: CASSQAGLAGTSSYNEQFF.